The entry below gives a single T cell receptor (beta chain) sequence along with its context. Its antigen target is currently unknown. Qualities for individual bases were not recorded, and no much larger clone is one base off. The library came from the immunoSEQ multiplex PCR assay. TCRdb took this table from immuneACCESS and kept in-frame rearrangements with V and J called. Such tables lack part of the clones; where checked against another copy, unresolved V genes explain under half of the gap, and the rest is unexplained. The sample table lists about 67,000 clones, around 92% of them with a count of one. Almost 1.5% of the sample rests with the top ten. This sample is part of a study of T cell changes during pregnancy in multiple sclerosis (dated by TCRdb to the late 2010s). General notes on the study: The study looked at changes in the T cell repertoire across pregnancy in women with multiple sclerosis.

The sequencing used peripheral blood, collected after pregnancy. This receptor was obtained from a female donor with multiple sclerosis, enrolled in a pregnancy study.

DNA sequence: TGTGCCAGCAGTGAACGTGTACAGGGCAGCTCTGAAGCTTTCTTT. This is translated as CASSERVQGSSEAFF. The chain joins TRBV2 to TRBJ1-1; TRBD1 is a weak D gene call, 6 bases matching. The CDR3 runs 15 residues from the cysteine to the phenylalanine. The entry retains the CDR3 DNA only, 45 bases that are in frame from base 1. The trim is 2 bases for V and 6 bases for J, with a gap of 16 bases between the germline ends. CDR1 and CDR2 are read off the germline V gene as SNHLY and FYNNEI. This CDR3, with the reference TRBV2 and TRBJ1-1 proteins standing in past its ends, gives the full variable domain EPEVTQTPSHQVTQMGQEVILRCVPISNHLYFYWYRQILGQKVEFLVSFYNNEISEKSEIFDDQFSVERPDGSNFTLKIRSTKLEDSAMYFCASSERVQGSSEAFFGQGTRLTVV.